This T cell receptor (beta chain) originates from a study of T-cell memory formation after mild COVID-19. Study findings and constraints: Those CD4+ clones that contracted were mainly in CM and EM (CD8+ ones in EMRA). Pre-infection memory carried some responding clones, suggesting that cross-reactive memory joined.

In its sample, this clonotype was seen once. The target antigen is unknown. TCRdb reprocessed the 5' RACE reads with MiXCR, giving one entry per CDR3 protein. The table includes about 35,000 distinct CDR3 sequences, around 20% detected once. The sequence derives from an adult who had mild COVID-19 (a few samples of this study predate the infection). Cell type and time point are not known. Material: PBMCs or a T cell subset sorted from them (not recorded which).

This chain's CDR3 is CASSLGDRGFYGYTF. DNA of the CDR3: TGTGCCAGCAGCTTAGGGGACAGGGGTTTCTATGGCTACACCTTC. The chain couples TRBV7-9 to TRBJ1-2; TRBD1 agrees at 10 bases. From germline, CDR1 is SEHNR and CDR2 FQNEAQ (reference sequence). The CDR3 loop spans 15 amino acids. J gave up 4 bases and V 1 base, and 3 bases lay outside the gene matches.